This is a list of T cell receptor beta chains from one sample in a study of T cell repertoires in cytomegalovirus infection. One entry per CDR3 protein, called by TCRdb with MiXCR from the reads. This repertoire shows approximately 730,000 distinct CDR3 sequences, around 35% found once; its top ten account for 18%. No antigens are known for them. The source was cultured PBMCs, collected from culture after CMV antigen stimulation. Receptor source: a human donor in good health (CMV status not recorded). Some clones in this sample may be carry-over from other donors' samples. Both conserved end residues are part of each CDR3. The order of the fields is V gene, clone size, J gene, D gene, CDR3 protein, CDR3 DNA. The D gene is left open where the match is weak. Only part of the rows carry a size: once, few, many, or a class if the clone is expanded.

v_gene: TRBV12-5
abundance: many
j_gene: TRBJ2-1
d_gene: -
CDR3aa: CASGLARGRNEQFF
CDR3nt: TGTGCTAGTGGTTTGGCACGGGGGCGCAATGAGCAGTTCTTC

v_gene: TRBV5-4
abundance: -
j_gene: TRBJ2-1
d_gene: TRBD2
CDR3aa: CASSPLGGREGPTKFF
CDR3nt: TGTGCCAGCAGCCCACTTGGGGGGCGGGAGGGCCCTACTAAGTTCTTC

v_gene: TRBV7-9
abundance: -
j_gene: TRBJ2-1
d_gene: TRBD2
CDR3aa: CASSFWASGNNNEQFF
CDR3nt: TGTGCCAGCAGCTTCTGGGCTAGCGGGAACAACAATGAGCAGTTCTTC

v_gene: TRBV7-2
abundance: -
j_gene: TRBJ2-7
d_gene: TRBD2
CDR3aa: CASRGTSGFDEQYF
CDR3nt: TGTGCCAGCAGAGGGACTAGCGGGTTTGACGAGCAGTACTTC

v_gene: TRBV6-1
abundance: few
j_gene: TRBJ1-3
d_gene: -
CDR3aa: CASSLDFYSGNTIYF
CDR3nt: TGTGCCTCCTCCTTGGACTTCTACTCTGGAAACACCATATATTTT

v_gene: TRBV7-2
abundance: few
j_gene: TRBJ2-1
d_gene: TRBD2
CDR3aa: CASSSSLAGGMNEQFF
CDR3nt: TGTGCCAGCAGCTCCTCGCTAGCGGGGGGCATGAATGAGCAGTTCTTC

v_gene: TRBV6-1
abundance: few
j_gene: TRBJ2-7
d_gene: TRBD1
CDR3aa: CANSGQGVGNEQYF
CDR3nt: TGTGCCAACTCCGGACAGGGAGTCGGGAACGAGCAGTACTTC

v_gene: TRBV7-2
abundance: many
j_gene: TRBJ2-3
d_gene: TRBD1
CDR3aa: CASSPLGTDYRDTQYF
CDR3nt: TGTGCCAGCAGCCCCCTTGGGACAGATTACCGAGATACGCAGTATTTT

v_gene: TRBV11-2
abundance: -
j_gene: TRBJ2-7
d_gene: TRBD2
CDR3aa: CASSRGELPPPPQYF
CDR3nt: TGTGCCAGCAGCCGGGGGGAACTACCACCACCGCCGCAGTACTTC

v_gene: TRBV7-8
abundance: few
j_gene: TRBJ2-3
d_gene: TRBD2
CDR3aa: CASSFGLGTDTQYF
CDR3nt: TGTGCCAGCAGCTTTGGACTAGGCACAGATACGCAGTATTTT

v_gene: TRBV4-1
abundance: -
j_gene: TRBJ1-1
d_gene: -
CDR3aa: CASSQESVGPEAFF
CDR3nt: TGCGCCAGCAGCCAAGAGTCCGTCGGCCCTGAAGCTTTCTTT

v_gene: TRBV7-9
abundance: few
j_gene: TRBJ2-1
d_gene: TRBD1
CDR3aa: CASSLPRGFPQYEQFF
CDR3nt: TGTGCCAGCAGCTTACCCAGGGGGTTCCCACAATATGAGCAGTTCTTC

v_gene: TRBV12-3/TRBV12-4
abundance: -
j_gene: TRBJ2-2
d_gene: TRBD2
CDR3aa: CASRTGLASGELFF
CDR3nt: TGTGCCAGCAGAACAGGACTAGCTTCGGGGGAGCTGTTTTTT

v_gene: TRBV12-5
abundance: once
j_gene: TRBJ1-4
d_gene: TRBD1
CDR3aa: CASADPTGEKLFF
CDR3nt: TGTGCTAGTGCCGATCCTACAGGGGAGAAACTGTTTTTT

v_gene: TRBV19
abundance: -
j_gene: TRBJ2-2
d_gene: -
CDR3aa: CASSFGSGELFF
CDR3nt: TGTGCCAGTAGTTTTGGGTCCGGGGAGCTGTTTTTT

v_gene: TRBV28
abundance: -
j_gene: TRBJ1-1
d_gene: -
CDR3aa: CASRAGPVYTEAFF
CDR3nt: TGTGCCAGCAGGGCAGGTCCGGTTTACACTGAAGCTTTCTTT

v_gene: TRBV7-2
abundance: many
j_gene: TRBJ2-3
d_gene: -
CDR3aa: CASSFPGTDTQYF
CDR3nt: TGTGCCAGCAGCTTTCCTGGAACAGATACGCAGTATTTT

v_gene: TRBV20-1
abundance: -
j_gene: TRBJ1-5
d_gene: -
CDR3aa: CSAIPGAYDSNQPQHF
CDR3nt: TGCAGTGCTATTCCAGGGGCCTACGATAGCAATCAGCCCCAGCATTTT